This is a list of T cell receptor beta chains from one sample in a study of blood T cell repertoires in COVID-19. Using immunoSEQ multiplex PCR, the repertoire was profiled, and TCRdb retains in-frame clones only, with some absent. This sample has 150,000 to 250,000 clones, with 75% to 85% found just once. Sequencing was carried out using peripheral blood. Receptor source: a woman between 35 and 50 years old with COVID-19, enrolled during active disease. CDR3s include the opening cysteine and the closing phenylalanine or tryptophan. A D gene is named only where the DNA matches it firmly. Clone sizes are given selectively: once, few, many, or a class where the clone is expanded.

v_call	clone_size	d_call	j_call	cdr3_length	cdr3_aa	cdr3_nt
TRBV11-2	.	.	TRBJ2-2	16	CASSLEAASATGELFF	TGTGCCAGCAGCTTAGAGGCGGCTAGCGCCACCGGGGAGCTGTTTTTT
TRBV18	.	.	TRBJ1-2	14	CASSPAWGGDGYTF	TGTGCCAGCTCACCGGCATGGGGGGGAGATGGCTACACCTTC
TRBV11-3	.	TRBD1	TRBJ1-1	15	CASSLGGQGGTEAFF	TGTGCCAGCAGCTTAGGGGGACAGGGTGGGACTGAAGCTTTCTTT
TRBV7-9	.	.	TRBJ1-1	12	CASSAGNTEAFF	TGTGCCAGCAGCGCAGGGAACACTGAAGCTTTCTTT
TRBV5-1	many	TRBD2	TRBJ2-7	15	CASSLVSGGPYEQYF	TGCGCCAGCAGCTTGGTTAGCGGGGGCCCCTACGAGCAGTACTTC
TRBV10-3	.	.	TRBJ1-5	14	CAISEAGSYQPQHF	TGTGCCATCAGTGAGGCAGGGTCCTATCAGCCCCAGCATTTT
TRBV3-1/TRBV3-2	many	TRBD2	TRBJ2-5	15	CASSQDLAGGRTQYF	TGTGCCAGCAGCCAAGACCTAGCGGGGGGTAGGACCCAGTACTTC
TRBV29-1	.	.	TRBJ2-1	15	CSVAAGISLYNEQFF	TGCAGCGTTGCCGCGGGGATATCTTTATACAATGAGCAGTTCTTC
TRBV6-5	.	TRBD1	TRBJ2-2	15	CASSPGQANTGELFF	TGTGCCAGCAGCCCGGGACAGGCGAACACCGGGGAGCTGTTTTTT
TRBV5-1	.	.	TRBJ1-1	14	CASSLARLNTEAFF	TGCGCCAGCAGCTTGGCCCGGTTGAACACTGAAGCTTTCTTT
TRBV10-2	.	TRBD2	TRBJ2-2	16	CASSGVAGVGTGELFF	TGCGCCAGCAGTGGGGTAGCGGGAGTTGGGACCGGGGAGCTGTTTTTT
TRBV2	.	TRBD2	TRBJ2-1	16	CASSELLAGSYNEQFF	TGTGCCAGCAGTGAACTCCTAGCGGGATCCTACAATGAGCAGTTCTTC
TRBV24-1	.	.	TRBJ2-2	12	CATSRRRGELFF	TGTGCCACCAGTAGGAGACGGGGGGAGCTGTTTTTT
TRBV4-1	.	.	TRBJ2-7	18	CASSQDGGGSSVPYEQYF	TGCGCCAGCAGCCAAGATGGTGGCGGGTCTTCAGTTCCTTACGAGCAGTACTTC
TRBV15	once	.	TRBJ1-3	11	CATNSGNTIYF	TGTGCCACCAATTCGGGAAACACCATATATTTT
TRBV6-2/TRBV6-3	.	.	TRBJ1-4	14	CASSYSGGAEKLFF	TGTGCCAGCAGTTACTCAGGCGGGGCGGAAAAACTGTTTTTT
TRBV5-1	.	.	TRBJ1-6	15	CASSLVAGGGSPLHF	TGCGCCAGCAGCTTGGTAGCGGGGGGCGGTTCACCCCTCCACTTT
TRBV19	few	TRBD1	TRBJ1-1	14	CASSIQGVGTEAFF	TGTGCCAGTAGTATCCAGGGGGTGGGCACTGAAGCTTTCTTT